Listed here are 16 T cell receptor beta chains from one sample, sequenced in a study of T cell responses to AZD1222 COVID-19 vaccine. Data came from immunoSEQ multiplex PCR; TCRdb stores just in-frame clones and leaves some out. The table includes 110,000 or so clones, around 89% detected once. Here the sequenced sample was peripheral blood, taken 28 days after the second AZD1222 dose. The source is an adult who received the AZD1222 COVID-19 vaccine.

V gene TRBV14 combines with J gene TRBJ2-1; 11 bases are a match to TRBD2. With V trimmed by 4 bases and J by 5 bases, 7 bases remained unmatched. This CDR3 spans 16 amino acids. Germline V CDR1 and CDR2: SGHDN, FVKESK. CDR3 sequence (DNA): TGTGCCAGCAGCCCAACTAGCGGGAGTCTCAACAATGAGCAGTTCTTC. Translated: CASSPTSGSLNNEQFF. The variable domain in full, with the rest retrieved from reference TRBV14 and TRBJ2-1, is EAGVTQFPSHSVIEKGQTVTLRCDPISGHDNLYWYRRVMGKEIKFLLHFVKESKQDESGMPNNRFLAERTGGTYSTLKVQPAELEDSGVYFCASSPTSGSLNNEQFFGPGTRLTVL.

The V and J genes are TRBV6-5 and TRBJ1-1; D is undetermined. Trimming pared 7 bases from V and 5 bases from J, leaving 14 bases between. The CDR3 totals 13 residues. Germline values: CDR1 MNHEY, CDR2 SVGAGI. The DNA of the CDR3 is TGTGCCAGCACAATAGGCCAGTGGACTGAAGCTTTCTTT. Translating gives CASTIGQWTEAFF.

The genes are TRBV4-3 and TRBJ2-2; TRBD1 aligns across 7 bases. CDR1 LGHNA and CDR2 YSLEER come from the germline V gene. The V segment lost 1 base and the J segment 1 base; nucleotides outside the gene matches: 0. CDR3 size: 15 residues. The CDR3 region has the DNA TGCGCCAGCAGCCAAGGGACAGGGAACACCGGGGAGCTGTTTTTT. Translation: CASSQGTGNTGELFF.

The chain couples TRBV7-9 to TRBJ1-3, with a possible D match to TRBD1 (6 bases). This CDR3 comprises 14 residues. Trimming removed 3 bases from V and 6 bases from J, with 12 bases in between. Germline-derived CDR1 and CDR2 are SEHNR and FQNEAQ (reference sequence). The CDR3 is CASSFLRGKNTIYF. The CDR3 nucleotides are TGTGCCAGCAGCTTCCTCAGGGGTAAAAACACCATATATTTT.

V and J are TRBV28 and TRBJ1-4; D remains ambiguous. The V end was cut by 5 bases, the J end by 7 bases, with 14 bases between. Germline-derived CDR1 and CDR2 are MDHEN and SYDVKM. This CDR3 has 14 residues. In nucleotides, the CDR3 is TGTGCCAGCAGTCGACCTGCTCTCGGTGAAAAACTGTTTTTT. Its protein product is CASSRPALGEKLFF.

V and J are TRBV11-1 and TRBJ1-1, with TRBD1 as a possible D gene (5 bases). The V gene's germline CDR1 is SGHAT and CDR2 FQDESV (reference sequence). Between the trimmed V and J ends, which lost 1 base and 1 base, there was a span of 7 bases. This CDR3 contains 14 residues. The CDR3 is CASSLEGENTEAFF. In nucleotides, the CDR3 is TGTGCCAGCAGCTTAGAAGGGGAGAACACTGAAGCTTTCTTT.

This clone was detected only once. This chain joins TRBV4-2 and TRBJ2-2; 15 bases fit TRBD2. V shed 4 bases and J 4 bases; nucleotides not matched to a gene: 7. Germline V gene sequence: CDR1 LGHNA, CDR2 YNFKEQ. The CDR3 extends over 18 amino acids. Written as DNA, the CDR3 is TGTGCCAGCAGCCCTGGACTAGCGGGAGGGCCGAGCACCGGGGAGCTGTTTTTT. It encodes CASSPGLAGGPSTGELFF.

This chain joins TRBV5-6 and TRBJ2-4; D uncertain. Between the trimmed V and J ends, which lost 4 bases and 4 bases, there was a span of 24 bases. CDR1 and CDR2 (germline): SGHDT, YYEEEE. The CDR3 length is 18 residues. Written as DNA, the CDR3 is TGTGCCAGCAGCCACAGTTTAGTGGTCTCCCGAGAAAAAAACATTCAGTACTTC. Translated: CASSHSLVVSREKNIQYF.

The J gene is TRBJ1-3, the V gene TRBV14; D not resolved. The V and J ends lost 1 base and 4 bases respectively, with 2 bases between them. CDR3 length equals 12 residues. Germline assignment: CDR1 SGHDN and CDR2 FVKESK. The CDR3 reads CASSQVGNTIYF. The CDR3 DNA reads as TGTGCCAGCAGCCAAGTCGGAAACACCATATATTTT.

The V gene is TRBV7-9, the J gene TRBJ2-7; a weak D match, TRBD1 (6 bases). This CDR3 region has 14 residues. The germline V gene has CDR1 SEHNR and CDR2 FQNEAQ (reference sequence). V shed 1 base and J shed 6 bases, with 13 bases lying between them. CDR3 region: CASSLGSGVGEQYF. The CDR3 DNA is TGTGCCAGCAGCTTAGGTTCAGGGGTCGGCGAGCAGTACTTC.

The gene calls are TRBV2 and TRBJ1-1, with TRBD1 matching 7 bases. Unmatched junction bases numbered 4, after V lost 4 bases and J lost 5 bases. Per germline, CDR1 SNHLY and CDR2 FYNNEI. The CDR3 sequence is 13 residues long. CDR3 sequence reads: CASSVSGGTEAFF. For the CDR3, the DNA is TGTGCCAGCAGTGTATCAGGGGGTACTGAAGCTTTCTTT.

The chain is built from TRBV10-2 and TRBJ1-5; 8 bases are shared with TRBD1. This CDR3 has 16 residues. V lost 0 bases and J lost 5; bases outside the gene matches: 6. Germline CDR1 reads WSHSY; CDR2 reads SAAADI. CDR3 sequence reads: CASSESGRGPDQPQHF. CDR3 in DNA: TGCGCCAGCAGTGAGTCAGGCAGGGGGCCGGATCAGCCCCAGCATTTT.

This chain uses TRBV5-4 with TRBJ1-4, with 7 bases identical to TRBD1. V was pared by 4 bases and J by 1 base, with 4 bases of the junction left unmatched. This CDR3 contains 15 residues. Germline V CDR1 and CDR2: SGHNT, YYREEE (reference sequence). Here the CDR3 DNA reads TGTGCCAGCAGCCTGGGACAGCAAACTAATGAAAAACTGTTTTTT. Its protein is CASSLGQQTNEKLFF. The variable domain in full, with the rest retrieved from reference TRBV5-4 and TRBJ1-4, is ETGVTQSPTHLIKTRGQQVTLRCSSQSGHNTVSWYQQALGQGPQFIFQYYREEENGRGNFPPRFSGLQFPNYSSELNVNALELDDSALYLCASSLGQQTNEKLFFGSGTQLSVL.

This chain joins TRBV25-1 and TRBJ2-3; D is uncertain. V was shortened by 6 bases and J by 4 bases, with 5 bases between the two germline ends. Germline CDR1 MGHDK, CDR2 SYGVNS. The CDR3 extends over 11 amino acids. The CDR3 nucleotides read TGTGCCAGCAGATCAGCAGATACGCAGTATTTT. It is translated as CASRSADTQYF.

This chain joins TRBV9 and TRBJ2-3, with 9 bases that match TRBD2. This CDR3 contains 16 residues. Per the germline V gene, CDR1 is SGDLS and CDR2 is YYNGEE. V lost 0 bases and J lost 4; bases outside the gene matches: 6. The CDR3 nucleotides are TGTGCCAGCAGCGTAGCGGCGGGGGGGAGGTCAGATACGCAGTATTTT. Protein product: CASSVAAGGRSDTQYF.

The chain uses TRBV11-3 and TRBJ1-1; D unclear. The CDR3 runs 13 residues. The ends were cut back, 2 bases at V and 1 base at J, with 5 bases in the middle. From germline, CDR1 is SGHNT and CDR2 YENEEA. CDR3 nucleotides: TGTGCCAGCAGCTTATCGCGGAACACTGAAGCTTTCTTT. Translated, it gives CASSLSRNTEAFF.